This T cell receptor (beta chain) derives from a study of graft-versus-host responses after intestinal transplantation. Study as a whole: Grafts were multivisceral, liver-intestinal, or isolated intestinal. Among the recipients, all got anti-thymocyte globulin induction and then tacrolimus and steroids for about three years.

About this clone: Antigen specificity is unknown.

Findings of the study overall: Peak GvH clone levels in circulation were associated with early post-transplant HvG declines. Allografts of one patient group, those with graft-donor T cell macrochimerism, had high graft-versus-host to host-versus-graft clonal ratios.

Libraries were prepared by immunoSEQ multiplex PCR; TCRdb keeps only in-frame clonotypes and omits some of them. The sample includes around 100,000 clones, 90% to 95% of them seen just once. CDR3 length: 16 residues. The trim removed 5 bases at V and 4 bases at J, leaving 12 bases unmatched. From germline, CDR1 is GTSNPN and CDR2 SVGIG (reference sequence). This chain connects TRBV30 to TRBJ1-2; 11 positions match TRBD1. The receptor's source is a human donor who received an intestinal transplant. The sequencing here drew on unstimulated CD8+ T cells sorted from spleen or lymph node cells, taken before intestinal transplant. The CDR3 region is CAWVDRDRGLSYGYTF. CDR3 bases: TGTGCCTGGGTCGACCGGGACAGGGGGTTGAGCTATGGCTACACCTTC.